The subject of this entry is one T cell receptor beta chain. This clonotype was counted only a few times. There is no known antigen for this receptor. The record has no base qualities; no much larger clone is one base away. The germline V gene yields SNHLY for CDR1 and FYNNEI for CDR2. The germline ends are 8 bases apart after V is trimmed by 3 bases and J by 6 bases. The CDR3 numbers 13 residues from cysteine through phenylalanine. Only the CDR3 region is kept as DNA, spanning 39 bases read in frame from base 1. The sample originates from a study of identical twins (TCRdb year 2016). At the level of the whole study: The study deep-sequenced TCR alpha and beta repertoires from monozygotic twins, unrelated adults of various ages and cord blood to test whether fetal clonotypes persist. To rule out contamination, replicate twin experiments were performed at different times with different library preparation protocols.

The paper's findings and limits, for the study overall: Out-of-frame TCR alpha sequences shared between twins showed an excess of low generation-probability sequences compared with coincidental sharing between unrelated individuals. Conclusions relied on cross-sectional statistical analysis, since the same donors could not be followed over many years. Zero-insertion analyses could be partly confounded by invariant T cells such as MAIT and iNKT, although diverse VJ usage argued against such confounding for most clonotypes. Out-of-frame TCR alpha sharing in monozygotic twins was systematically underestimated by recombination models, whereas sharing between unrelated individuals was in agreement with the recombination models. Abundant cord blood beta clonotypes had fewer insertions, young adult naive repertoires showed a similar but weaker trend, and memory repertoires showed no such trend. In beta out-of-frame sequences, excess twin sharing was weaker, because having fewer shared sequences lowered the signal-to-noise ratio.

The library came from 5' RACE. Reads for this sample came from an Illumina HiSeq 2000. A universal primer binding site was added through template switching, and the final cDNA carried a unique molecular identifier so that TCR cDNA molecules could be counted accurately. Specific primers in the conserved constant-segment region were used to synthesize first-strand cDNA for the TCR alpha and beta chains. To control for contamination, each cDNA library was double barcoded with a SMART-Mk sample barcode plus Illumina barcodes. TruSeq adapter sequences along with Illumina sample barcodes were introduced in two successive PCR steps. The TCR alpha and beta cDNA libraries were sequenced on the Illumina HiSeq platform using custom primers. In the paper's pipeline: Raw reads were processed with MiGEC to extract unique molecular identifiers, and MiXCR was used to determine CDR3 positions. Recombination models were inferred per individual with the repgenHMM and IGoR tools using an EM algorithm. Shared clonotypes were analyzed with the tcR package in R, and sharing was normalized by the product of cloneset sizes. To study raw recombination without the effects of thymic and clonal selection, out-of-frame nonproductive sequences were analyzed. TCRdb reprocessing: public reads trimmed at Q25 with fastp, clones called with MiXCR, in-frame beta chains kept. Duplicate CDR3 protein sequences are folded into a single record with the most common DNA and genes. The V and J calls and clone size come from TCRdb's table, not from the authors' own analysis. A total of about 700,000 distinct CDR3 sequences appear in this sample, approximately 6% of them only once. The ten largest clones represent approximately 2% of the sample.

Only healthy Caucasian donors were included. The study also sequenced three unrelated non-twin adults: a male aged 18 to 30, a male aged 50 to 60 and a female aged 50 to 60. Using Miltenyi CD45RO+ enrichment and human naive T-cell isolation kits, memory (CD45RO+) and naive T cells were isolated from PBMC. The TCR originated in a man in his late teens or twenties in good health. Input material: naive T cells sorted from blood. In light of the paper, this sample's cell subset or site label describes: cells isolated with a human naive T-cell isolation kit. The V and J segments used are TRBV2 and TRBJ2-2; 6 matching bases give a weak D call of TRBD2. The bases are TGTGCCAGCAGTGACGGGGACTCCGGGGAGCTGTTTTTT. The encoded protein is CASSDGDSGELFF.